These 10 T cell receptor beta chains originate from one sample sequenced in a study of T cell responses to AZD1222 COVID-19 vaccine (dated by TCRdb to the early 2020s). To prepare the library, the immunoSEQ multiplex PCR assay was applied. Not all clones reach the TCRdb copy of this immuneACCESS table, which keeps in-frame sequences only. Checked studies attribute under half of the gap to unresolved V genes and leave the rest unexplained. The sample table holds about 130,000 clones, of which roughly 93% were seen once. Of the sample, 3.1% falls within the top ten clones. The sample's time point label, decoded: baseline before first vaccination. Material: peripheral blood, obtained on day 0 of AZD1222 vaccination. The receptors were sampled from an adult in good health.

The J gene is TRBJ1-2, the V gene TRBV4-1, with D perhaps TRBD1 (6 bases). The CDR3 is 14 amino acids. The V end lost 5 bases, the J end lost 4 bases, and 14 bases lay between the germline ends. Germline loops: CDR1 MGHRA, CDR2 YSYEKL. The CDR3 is CASSSSTGPYGYTF. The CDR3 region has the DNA TGCGCCAGCAGCTCGTCGACAGGCCCCTATGGCTACACCTTC.

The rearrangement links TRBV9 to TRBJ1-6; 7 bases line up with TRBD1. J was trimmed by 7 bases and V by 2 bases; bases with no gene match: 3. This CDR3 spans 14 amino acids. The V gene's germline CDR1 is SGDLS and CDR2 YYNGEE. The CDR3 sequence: CASSVTGENSPLHF. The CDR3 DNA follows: TGTGCCAGCAGCGTTACAGGGGAAAATTCACCCCTCCACTTT.

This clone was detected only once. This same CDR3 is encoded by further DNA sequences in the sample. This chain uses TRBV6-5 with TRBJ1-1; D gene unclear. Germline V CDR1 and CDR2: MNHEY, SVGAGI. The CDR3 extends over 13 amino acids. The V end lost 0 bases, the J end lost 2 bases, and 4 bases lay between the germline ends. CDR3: CASSYSVNTEAFF. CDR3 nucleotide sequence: TGTGCCAGCAGTTACTCAGTAAACACTGAAGCTTTCTTT.

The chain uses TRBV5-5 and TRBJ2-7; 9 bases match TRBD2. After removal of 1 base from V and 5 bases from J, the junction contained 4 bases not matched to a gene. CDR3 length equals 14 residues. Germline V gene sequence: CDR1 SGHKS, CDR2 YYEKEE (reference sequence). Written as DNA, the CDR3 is TGTGCCAGCAGCTTGCTTAGCGGGAGTCACGAGCAGTACTTC. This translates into CASSLLSGSHEQYF.

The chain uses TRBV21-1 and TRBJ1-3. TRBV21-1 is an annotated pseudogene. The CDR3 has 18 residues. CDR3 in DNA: TGTGCCAGCAGCAAAGTTGAGCGGTTTTTCACCTCTGGAAACACCATATATTTT. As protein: CASSKVERFFTSGNTIYF.

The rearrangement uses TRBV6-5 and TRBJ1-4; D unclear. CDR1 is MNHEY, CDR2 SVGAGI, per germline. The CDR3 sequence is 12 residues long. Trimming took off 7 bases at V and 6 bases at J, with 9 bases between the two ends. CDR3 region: CASKQLDEKLFF. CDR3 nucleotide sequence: TGTGCCAGCAAACAGCTAGATGAAAAACTGTTTTTT.

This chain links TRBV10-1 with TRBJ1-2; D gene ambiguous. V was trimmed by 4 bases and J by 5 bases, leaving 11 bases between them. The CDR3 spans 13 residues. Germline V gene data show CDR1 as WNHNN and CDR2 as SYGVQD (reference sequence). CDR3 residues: CASSGSEAYGYTF. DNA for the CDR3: TGCGCCAGCAGTGGGTCAGAGGCTTATGGCTACACCTTC.

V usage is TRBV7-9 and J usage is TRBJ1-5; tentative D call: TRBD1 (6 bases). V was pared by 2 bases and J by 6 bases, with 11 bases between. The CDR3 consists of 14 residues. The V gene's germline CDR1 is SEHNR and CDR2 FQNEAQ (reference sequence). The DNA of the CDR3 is TGTGCCAGCAGCTTATCAGGGGCGGCTCAGCCCCAGCATTTT. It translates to CASSLSGAAQPQHF.

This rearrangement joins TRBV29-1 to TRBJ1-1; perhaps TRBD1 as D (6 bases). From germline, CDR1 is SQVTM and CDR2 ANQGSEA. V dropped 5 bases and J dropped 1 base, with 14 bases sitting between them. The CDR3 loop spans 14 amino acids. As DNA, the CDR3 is TGCAGCGTTTTAATAGGAGGGGGGAACACTGAAGCTTTCTTT. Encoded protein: CSVLIGGGNTEAFF. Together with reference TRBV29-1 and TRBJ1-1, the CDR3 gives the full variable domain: SAVISQKPSRDICQRGTSLTIQCQVDSQVTMMFWYRQQPGQSLTLIATANQGSEATYESGFVIDKFPISRPNLTFSTLTVSNMSPEDSSIYLCSVLIGGGNTEAFFGQGTRLTVV.

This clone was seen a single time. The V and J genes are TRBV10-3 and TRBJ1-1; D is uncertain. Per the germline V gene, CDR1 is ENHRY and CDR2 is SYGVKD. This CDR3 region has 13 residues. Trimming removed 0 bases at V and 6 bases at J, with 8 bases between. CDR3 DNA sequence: TGTGCCATCAGTGAGTCTCGGGTCCCTGAAGCTTTCTTT. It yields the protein CAISESRVPEAFF.